These T cell receptor beta chains were read from a single sample in a study of blood T cell repertoires in COVID-19. The table came from immunoSEQ multiplex PCR; TCRdb's copy has only in-frame clones and leaves some out. The table includes a few hundred thousand clones, more than 80% detected once. Source material: PBMCs or T cells enriched from blood (not recorded which). These TCRs come from a man younger than 45 who had recovered from COVID-19. The CDR3 runs from the conserved cysteine through the conserved F or W. The D gene is left open where the match is weak. A clone size is listed for some rows: how often the clone was seen (once, few, many), or a class if it is expanded.

V gene	clone size	J gene	D gene	CDR3 protein	CDR3 DNA
TRBV5-6	-	TRBJ1-2	-	CASSLVSGANYGYTF	TGTGCCAGCAGCTTGGTTAGCGGAGCTAACTATGGCTACACCTTC
TRBV7-3	-	TRBJ2-1	TRBD2	CASTPGLAGVDEQFF	TGTGCCAGCACTCCGGGACTAGCGGGAGTCGATGAGCAGTTCTTC
TRBV11-3	-	TRBJ2-7	-	CASSLAPGAEQYF	TGTGCCAGCAGCTTAGCCCCCGGTGCCGAGCAGTACTTC
TRBV2	-	TRBJ2-7	TRBD1	CASWTGVYEQYF	TGTGCCAGCTGGACAGGGGTTTACGAGCAGTACTTC
TRBV29-1	-	TRBJ2-1	TRBD1	CSVVGQGSYNEQFF	TGCAGCGTTGTTGGACAGGGCTCCTACAATGAGCAGTTCTTC
TRBV27	-	TRBJ2-3	TRBD2	CASSTLAGTSDTQYF	TGTGCCAGCAGTACCCTAGCGGGGACGTCAGATACGCAGTATTTT
TRBV5-6	-	TRBJ2-7	TRBD1	CASSLAPTGGINEQYF	TGTGCCAGCAGCTTGGCTCCGACAGGGGGTATCAACGAGCAGTACTTC
TRBV19	-	TRBJ1-3	-	CASSTAYNAIASGNTIYF	TGTGCCAGTAGTACGGCATACAACGCAATAGCCTCTGGAAACACCATATATTTT
TRBV18	-	TRBJ1-4	TRBD1	CASSLTGGDEKLFF	TGTGCCAGCTCACTCACAGGGGGCGATGAAAAACTGTTTTTT
TRBV28	-	TRBJ1-5	TRBD1	CASSGDRWAYSNQPQHF	TGTGCCAGCAGTGGGGACAGGTGGGCTTATAGCAATCAGCCCCAGCATTTT
TRBV5-4	-	TRBJ1-1	-	CASSLGSGRLNTEAFF	TGTGCCAGCAGCCTGGGAAGCGGCAGGCTTAACACTGAAGCTTTCTTT
TRBV19	once	TRBJ2-7	-	CASSIGAEQYF	TGTGCCAGTAGTATAGGGGCCGAGCAGTACTTC
TRBV5-1	-	TRBJ1-1	-	CASSLNSGRNTEAFF	TGCGCCAGCAGCTTGAATAGTGGGCGGAACACTGAAGCTTTCTTT
TRBV30	once	TRBJ1-1	-	CAWSVPTGNTEAFF	TGTGCCTGGAGTGTTCCTACAGGAAACACTGAAGCTTTCTTT
TRBV5-8	once	TRBJ2-1	TRBD2	CASSLGTGGYDNEQFF	TGTGCCAGCAGCTTGGGGACGGGAGGGTACGACAATGAGCAGTTCTTC